One TCR beta chain is described in this entry. Each PCR had synthetic TCR analog templates added to it as a spike-in. Profiling relied on immunoSEQ multiplex PCR, and the TCRdb table lists in-frame clones only, not all of them. Of 80,000 to 95,000 clones listed, roughly 83% are singletons. Time point meaning: peripheral blood 6 weeks after treatment start. Each patient supplied 1 to 8 pretreatment and on-treatment samples. The data were obtained in a study of PD-L1 blockade in urothelial cancer. Germline V lookup: CDR1 SGHDT, CDR2 YYEEEE. This CDR3 is built from 15 residues. Trimming removed 4 bases from V and 0 bases from J; junction bases left unmatched: 6.

This receptor was obtained from a man in his 70s with urothelial cancer. The V gene is TRBV5-6, the J gene TRBJ2-7; 8 bases agree with TRBD1. The sample consisted of PBMCs, taken around atezolizumab (anti-PD-L1) treatment. CDR3 DNA: TGTGCCAGCAGCCTCGGGACAGGCCTCTCCTACGAGCAGTACTTC. Translating it yields CASSLGTGLSYEQYF.